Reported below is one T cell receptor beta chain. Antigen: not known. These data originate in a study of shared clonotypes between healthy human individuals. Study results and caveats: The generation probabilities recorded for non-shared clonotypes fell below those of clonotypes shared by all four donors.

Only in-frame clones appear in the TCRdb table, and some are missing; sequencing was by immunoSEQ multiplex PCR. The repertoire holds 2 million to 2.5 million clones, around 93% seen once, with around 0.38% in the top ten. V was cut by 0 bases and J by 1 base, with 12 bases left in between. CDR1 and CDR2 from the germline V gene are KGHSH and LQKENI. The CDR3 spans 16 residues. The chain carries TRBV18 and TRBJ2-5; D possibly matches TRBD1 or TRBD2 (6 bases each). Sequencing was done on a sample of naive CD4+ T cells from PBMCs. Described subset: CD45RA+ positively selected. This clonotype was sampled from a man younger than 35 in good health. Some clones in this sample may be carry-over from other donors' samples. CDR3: CASSPPIGGPQETQYF. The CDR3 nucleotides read TGTGCCAGCTCACCACCGATTGGGGGGCCCCAAGAGACCCAGTACTTC. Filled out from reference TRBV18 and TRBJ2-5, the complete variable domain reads NAGVMQNPRHLVRRRGQEARLRCSPMKGHSHVYWYRQLPEEGLKFMVYLQKENIIDESGMPKERFSAEFPKEGPSILRIQQVVRGDSAAYFCASSPPIGGPQETQYFGPGTRLLVL.